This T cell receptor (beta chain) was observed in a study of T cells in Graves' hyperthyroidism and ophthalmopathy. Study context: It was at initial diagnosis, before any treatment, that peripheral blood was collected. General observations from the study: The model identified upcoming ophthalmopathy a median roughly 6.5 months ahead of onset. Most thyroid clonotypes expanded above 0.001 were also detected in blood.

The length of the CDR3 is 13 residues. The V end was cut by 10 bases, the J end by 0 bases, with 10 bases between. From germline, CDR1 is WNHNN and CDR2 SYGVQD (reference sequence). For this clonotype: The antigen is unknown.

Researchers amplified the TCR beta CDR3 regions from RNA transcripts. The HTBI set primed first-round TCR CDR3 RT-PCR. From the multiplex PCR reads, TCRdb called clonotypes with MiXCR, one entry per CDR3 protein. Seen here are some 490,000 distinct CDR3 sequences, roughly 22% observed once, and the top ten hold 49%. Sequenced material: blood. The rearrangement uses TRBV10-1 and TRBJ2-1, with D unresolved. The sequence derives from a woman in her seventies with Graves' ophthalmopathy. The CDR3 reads CANHSSSYNEQFF. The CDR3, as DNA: TGCGCCAACCATAGCAGCTCCTACAATGAGCAGTTCTTC.